A selection of T cell receptor beta chains follows, all from one sample in a study of blood T cell repertoires in COVID-19. Generated by immunoSEQ multiplex PCR, the TCRdb table keeps only in-frame clones and is missing some. The data contain under 200,000 clones, roughly 80% of them seen just once; the ten biggest clones take up more than 12%. The sample taken for sequencing was peripheral blood. These receptors all come from a woman aged 70 to 79 with COVID-19, enrolled during active disease. The CDR3 runs from the conserved cysteine through the conserved F or W. D genes are given only for firm matches. For some rows the clone size is stated as once, few or many, or as a class when expanded; others skip it.

>NA|TRBV6-5|NA|TRBJ2-1
CASSSIAEQFF
TGTGCCAGCAGTTCGATAGCGGAGCAGTTCTTC
>once|TRBV28|NA|TRBJ2-3
CASSFSNRLTNTDTQYF
TGTGCCAGCAGTTTTAGTAACAGATTAACCAACACAGATACGCAGTATTTT
>NA|TRBV21-1|NA|TRBJ2-5
CATFSPSEEETQYF
TGTGCCACCTTCAGTCCTAGCGAGGAAGAGACCCAGTACTTC
>NA|TRBV6-4|TRBD1|TRBJ1-1
CARPRDRVTEAFF
TGTGCCAGACCCCGGGACAGGGTCACTGAAGCTTTCTTT
>NA|TRBV21-1|NA|TRBJ1-2
CASRVSGQGFLGYTF
TGTGCCAGCAGGGTTTCGGGACAGGGATTTCTCGGCTACACCTTC
>NA|TRBV11-3|TRBD1|TRBJ2-6
CASSVTGGAGANVLTF
TGTGCCAGCAGCGTAACAGGGGGCGCTGGGGCCAACGTCCTGACTTTC
>NA|TRBV3-1/TRBV3-2|NA|TRBJ1-2
CASSPEGPYGYTF
TGTGCCAGCAGCCCGGAGGGGCCCTATGGCTACACCTTC
>NA|TRBV6-5|NA|TRBJ2-5
CASSSHRRTGQETQYF
TGTGCCAGCAGTTCACACCGTCGGACTGGCCAAGAGACCCAGTACTTC
>NA|TRBV19|TRBD1|TRBJ2-5
CASSIARGPTGGIRETQYF
TGTGCCAGTAGTATCGCGCGGGGACCGACAGGGGGAATTCGAGAGACCCAGTACTTC
>NA|TRBV5-1|NA|TRBJ2-2
CASSSVGGSTGELFF
TGCGCCAGCAGTTCGGTTGGGGGGAGCACCGGGGAGCTGTTTTTT
>NA|TRBV7-6|NA|TRBJ1-1
CASSQTGSEAFF
TGTGCCAGCAGTCAAACAGGGTCTGAAGCTTTCTTT
>NA|TRBV4-1|NA|TRBJ1-5
CASSLDLNQPQHF
TGCGCCAGCAGCCTTGATCTAAATCAGCCCCAGCATTTT
>NA|TRBV6-5|NA|TRBJ2-2
CASSYYRYTGELFF
TGTGCCAGCAGTTATTACCGGTACACCGGGGAGCTGTTTTTT
>NA|TRBV19|NA|TRBJ1-6
CASSIIWTTGPNSPLHF
TGTGCCAGTAGTATAATATGGACGACAGGCCCCAATTCACCCCTCCACTTT
>NA|TRBV27|TRBD1|TRBJ2-4
CASSLTGDGIQYF
TGTGCCAGCAGTTTAACAGGGGACGGCATTCAGTACTTC
>few|TRBV6-5|NA|TRBJ1-2
CASSYSGRSYGYTF
TGTGCCAGCAGTTACTCTGGCCGCTCCTATGGCTACACCTTC
>NA|TRBV28|NA|TRBJ2-3
CASSFSLLVDTQYF
TGTGCCAGCAGTTTTTCCCTATTAGTAGATACGCAGTATTTT
>NA|TRBV2|TRBD2|TRBJ2-1
CASSVTLAGPYNEQFF
TGTGCCAGCAGTGTAACCTTAGCGGGGCCGTACAATGAGCAGTTCTTC
>NA|TRBV9|NA|TRBJ2-2
CASSVVSNTGELFF
TGTGCCAGCAGCGTAGTATCGAACACCGGGGAGCTGTTTTTT
>few|TRBV3-1/TRBV3-2|TRBD2|TRBJ2-1
CASSPRLASNEQFF
TGTGCCAGCAGCCCTCGACTAGCTTCGAATGAGCAGTTCTTC
>NA|TRBV24-1|NA|TRBJ2-2
CATSDFGQGSPGELFF
TGTGCCACCAGTGATTTTGGGCAGGGGTCGCCCGGGGAGCTGTTTTTT
>NA|TRBV29-1|TRBD1|TRBJ1-1
CSVQGQQGTEAFF
TGCAGCGTTCAGGGACAGCAGGGAACTGAAGCTTTCTTT
>NA|TRBV7-2|NA|TRBJ2-3
CASSFTGYTDTQYF
TGTGCCAGCAGCTTTACAGGGTACACAGATACGCAGTATTTT
>NA|TRBV19|NA|TRBJ2-6
CASKSHGANVLTF
TGTGCCAGTAAATCCCATGGGGCCAACGTCCTGACTTTC
>NA|TRBV5-1|NA|TRBJ1-2
CASSPLGLIGSGYTF
TGCGCCAGCAGCCCACTCGGACTTATAGGCTCTGGCTACACCTTC
>NA|TRBV24-1|TRBD1|TRBJ2-2
CATSLSGQGLYGELFF
TGTGCCACCAGTCTTTCGGGACAGGGGTTGTACGGGGAGCTGTTTTTT
>NA|TRBV19|TRBD1|TRBJ2-2
CASSLNQQGAGTGELFF
TGTGCCAGTAGCCTAAACCAGCAGGGGGCTGGGACCGGGGAGCTGTTTTTT
>NA|TRBV6-5|TRBD2|TRBJ2-7
CASSYASGADEQYF
TGTGCCAGCAGTTACGCTAGCGGAGCGGACGAGCAGTACTTC
>NA|TRBV6-4|TRBD2|TRBJ2-1
CASSSGTSGYNEQFF
TGTGCCAGCAGCTCTGGGACTAGCGGCTACAATGAGCAGTTCTTC
>once|TRBV25-1|NA|TRBJ1-1
CASSPLGALVLAFF
TGTGCCAGCAGTCCCCTGGGGGCATTGGTGTTGGCTTTCTTT
>once|TRBV3-1/TRBV3-2|TRBD1|TRBJ2-2
CASSQERTGFGELFF
TGTGCCAGCAGCCAAGAAAGGACAGGTTTCGGGGAGCTGTTTTTT
>few|TRBV5-4|TRBD2|TRBJ2-1
CASSSGGSGAYNEQFF
TGTGCCAGCAGCTCCGGGGGTAGCGGGGCCTACAATGAGCAGTTCTTC
>NA|TRBV20-1|NA|TRBJ2-2
CSASRGAGGELFF
TGCAGTGCTAGTCGGGGGGCCGGCGGGGAGCTGTTTTTT
>NA|TRBV5-1|NA|TRBJ2-2
CASTAPGEKNGELFF
TGCGCCAGCACCGCCCCAGGGGAAAAAAACGGGGAGCTGTTTTTT
>NA|TRBV30|TRBD2|TRBJ2-3
CACAFLAGVADTQYF
TGTGCCTGTGCTTTTCTAGCGGGAGTTGCAGATACGCAGTATTTT
>NA|TRBV7-2|TRBD2|TRBJ2-4
CASSVREIAGVSDIQYF
TGTGCCAGCAGCGTCCGGGAGATAGCGGGAGTCTCGGACATTCAGTACTTC
>NA|TRBV9|NA|TRBJ2-3
CASSVGGGGADTQYF
TGTGCCAGCAGCGTAGGAGGCGGGGGCGCAGATACGCAGTATTTT
>NA|TRBV5-1|NA|TRBJ2-5
CASSPQGTQETQYF
TGCGCCAGCAGCCCACAGGGAACCCAAGAGACCCAGTACTTC
>NA|TRBV30|NA|TRBJ2-5
CAWSGGLETQYF
TGTGCCTGGAGTGGGGGGCTCGAGACCCAGTACTTC
>NA|TRBV28|NA|TRBJ1-2
CASTLEGGGSYGYTF
TGTGCCAGCACCCTAGAGGGGGGGGGAAGCTATGGCTACACCTTC
>NA|TRBV11-2|TRBD2|TRBJ2-7
CASSLEGASGLSFYEQYF
TGTGCCAGCAGCTTAGAGGGTGCTAGCGGGCTTTCCTTTTACGAGCAGTACTTC
>NA|TRBV28|TRBD1|TRBJ1-5
CASSPRPWTGRRQPQHF
TGTGCCAGCAGTCCGCGCCCGTGGACAGGGCGAAGGCAGCCCCAGCATTTT
>NA|TRBV27|NA|TRBJ1-5
CASSSYSSHQPQHF
TGTGCCAGCAGTTCCTACAGTTCCCATCAGCCCCAGCATTTT
>NA|TRBV6-2/TRBV6-3|TRBD1|TRBJ2-1
CASSKRTGEGGEQFF
TGTGCCAGCAGTAAACGGACAGGGGAGGGAGGTGAGCAGTTCTTC
>NA|TRBV10-2|TRBD2|TRBJ2-3
CASSDPSGNTDTQYF
TGCGCCAGCAGTGATCCTAGCGGAAACACAGATACGCAGTATTTT
>NA|TRBV19|NA|TRBJ1-5
CASSIVQGNQPQHF
TGTGCCAGTAGTATAGTACAGGGTAATCAGCCCCAGCATTTT